A single sample is the source of the 13 T cell receptor beta chains below, sequenced in a study of T-cell reconstitution after alpha-beta-depleted transplantation in children. Unique molecular identifiers were used to barcode this TCRbeta library. TCRdb re-called the PCR reads with MiXCR, one entry per CDR3 protein. The data show about 420,000 distinct CDR3 sequences, around 9.9% seen once. The sample consisted of PBMCs from the stem cell graft donor, taken from the stem cell graft. All receptors come from a human donor who donated a stem cell graft to a child with acute myeloid leukemia.

This clonotype turned up a few times. V is TRBV20-1 and J is TRBJ2-3; TRBD2 matches at 8 bases. The germline CDR1 and CDR2 sequences are DFQATT and SNEGSKA (reference sequence). The CDR3 loop spans 14 amino acids. J gave up 4 bases and V 6 bases, and 9 bases lay outside the gene matches. CDR3 nucleotides: TGCAGTGCGAAGGTGGGACTAGGGGCAGATACGCAGTATTTT. Residues: CSAKVGLGADTQYF.

In its sample, this clonotype was seen many times. The chain combines TRBV7-2 with TRBJ2-1; D is possibly TRBD2 (5 bases). CDR1 and CDR2 (germline): SGHTA, FQGNSA. Trimming took off 6 bases at V and 2 bases at J, with 14 bases between the two ends. The CDR3 contains 15 residues. The CDR3, as DNA: TGTGCCAGCAGACTCCCGGGATCAACCTACAATGAGCAGTTCTTC. It translates to CASRLPGSTYNEQFF. The full variable domain, with the rest looked up from reference TRBV7-2 and TRBJ2-1, is GAGVSQSPSNKVTEKGKDVELRCDPISGHTALYWYRQSLGQGLEFLIYFQGNSAPDKSGLPSDRFSAERTGGSVSTLTIQRTQQEDSAVYLCASRLPGSTYNEQFFGPGTRLTVL.

V gene TRBV7-2 combines with J gene TRBJ2-5; D remains unclear. Trimming stripped 3 bases from V and 0 bases from J, with 8 bases between. CDR1 is SGHTA, CDR2 FQGNSA, per germline. The CDR3 spans 14 residues. In DNA, the CDR3 is TGTGCCAGCAGCTTTGGTTCGTACCAAGAGACCCAGTACTTC. It encodes CASSFGSYQETQYF.

The chain combines TRBV9 with TRBJ2-5, with D possibly TRBD2 on 7 matching bases. The CDR3 has 16 amino acids. Between the trimmed V and J ends, which lost 0 bases and 2 bases, there was a span of 14 bases. The V gene's germline CDR1 is SGDLS and CDR2 YYNGEE. CDR3: CASSVEGGRTQETQYF. The CDR3 region has the DNA TGTGCCAGCAGCGTAGAGGGGGGGCGAACTCAAGAGACCCAGTACTTC.

This clonotype has a handful of counts. This chain connects TRBV5-1 to TRBJ2-1; a possible D gene is TRBD2 (6 bases). Trimming shortened V by 0 bases and J by 2 bases, and 15 bases separated the two germline ends. Germline V gives CDR1 SGHRS, CDR2 YFSETQ. CDR3 length equals 17 residues. CDR3 region: CASSLGPAGLTYNEQFF. CDR3 DNA sequence: TGCGCCAGCAGCTTGGGCCCAGCGGGCTTAACCTACAATGAGCAGTTCTTC.

The chain combines TRBV7-2 with TRBJ2-2, with 7 bases that match TRBD2. Germline CDR1 and CDR2: SGHTA and FQGNSA. V shed 8 bases, J shed 2 bases, and the junction held 8 bases outside the gene matches. The CDR3 contains 15 residues. In DNA form, the CDR3 reads TGTGCCAGCGGGAGGGCGGGAGATAACACCGGGGAGCTGTTTTTT. Its translation is CASGRAGDNTGELFF.

The V gene is TRBV20-1, the J gene TRBJ2-1; 8 bases are shared with TRBD2. With V trimmed by 5 bases and J by 3 bases, 9 bases remained unmatched. Germline lookup yields CDR1 DFQATT and CDR2 SNEGSKA (reference sequence). CDR3 size: 15 residues. CDR3 sequence (DNA): TGCAGTGCTCCCGCGGGGCGGGGGGACTACAATGAGCAGTTCTTC. This codes for CSAPAGRGDYNEQFF.

The gene calls are TRBV29-1 and TRBJ2-2; D uncertain. Germline V gene lookup returns CDR1 SQVTM and CDR2 ANQGSEA. The CDR3 is 11 residues long. Trimming took off 6 bases at V and 9 bases at J, with 11 bases between the two ends. CDR3 sequence reads: CSVSWQRELFF. CDR3 nucleotide sequence: TGCAGCGTCAGTTGGCAGAGGGAGCTGTTTTTT.

In this sample, this clonotype turned up many times. This chain joins TRBV14 and TRBJ2-1, with D perhaps matching TRBD1 (7 bases). The CDR3 totals 16 residues. Germline lookup yields CDR1 SGHDN and CDR2 FVKESK. V lost 5 bases and J lost 6, with 20 bases in between. CDR3 loop: CASSTAEGAPVNEQFF. The CDR3 nucleotides read TGTGCCAGCAGCACTGCGGAGGGGGCCCCTGTCAATGAGCAGTTCTTC.

This clonotype was detected many times. CDR3 amino acids: CSVEPSGATDTQYF. DNA of the CDR3: TGCAGCGTTGAGCCTAGCGGAGCCACAGATACGCAGTATTTT. This chain joins TRBV29-1 and TRBJ2-3; 7 bases fit TRBD2. CDR1 is SQVTM, CDR2 ANQGSEA, per germline. The V segment lost 3 bases and the J segment 2 bases; nucleotides outside the gene matches: 5. The CDR3 runs 14 residues.

The gene calls are TRBV5-1 and TRBJ2-2; D gene uncertain. The length of the CDR3 is 15 residues. Trimming cost V 3 bases and J 6 bases, with 15 bases left between them. CDR1 SGHRS and CDR2 YFSETQ come from the germline V gene. CDR3 nucleotide sequence: TGCGCCAGCAGCTCGTTGGACGGGCTCTCCGGGGAGCTGTTTTTT. Protein product: CASSSLDGLSGELFF.

This clonotype was recorded many times. The V and J genes are TRBV11-1 and TRBJ2-1; D is unresolved. V was pared by 2 bases and J by 5 bases, with 4 bases between. The CDR3 runs 12 residues. Germline loops: CDR1 SGHAT, CDR2 FQDESV (reference sequence). The CDR3 DNA sequence: TGTGCCAGCAGCTTAACACACAATGAGCAGTTCTTC. Its protein is CASSLTHNEQFF.

This clonotype was detected only a few times. The V gene is TRBV12-3 or TRBV12-4, the J gene TRBJ1-5; D is undetermined. The CDR3 sequence is 13 residues long. V lost 6 bases to trimming and J lost 3 bases, with 9 bases between them. CDR3 region: CASSLNVNQPQHF. Here the CDR3 DNA reads TGTGCCAGCAGCCTCAACGTCAATCAGCCCCAGCATTTT.